What follows are 8 T cell receptor beta chains derived from one specimen sequenced in a study of prognosis after radiotherapy for stage I lung cancer. Two-round multiplex PCR amplified TCR beta CDR3 from genomic DNA. Specific primers for each TRBV and TRBJ gene were what first-round PCR used. TCRdb re-called the multiplex PCR reads through MiXCR, storing one row per CDR3 protein. This repertoire shows about 14,000 distinct CDR3 sequences, 28% found once; its top ten account for 10% to 11%. The sample was PBMCs, taken before or after stereotactic body radiation therapy (not recorded which). These receptors originate from a donor older than 45 with non-small cell lung cancer.

This clonotype was counted at least ten times. The rearrangement uses TRBV15 and TRBJ1-1; 10 nucleotides align to TRBD1. The CDR3 has 15 residues. Losses at the gene ends were 1 base for V and 4 bases for J; bases not matched to a gene: 3. CDR1 LNHNV and CDR2 YYDKDF come from the germline V gene (reference sequence). The CDR3 sequence is CATSRGTGGVTEAFF. CDR3 coding DNA: TGTGCCACCAGCAGAGGGACAGGGGGGGTCACTGAAGCTTTCTTT.

By sample share, this clonotype is medium-sized. The chain is built from TRBV5-1 and TRBJ2-1; D unclear. Trimming left V 4 bases short and J 4 bases short, with 21 bases between. CDR1 and CDR2 from the germline V gene are SGHRS and YFSETQ. This CDR3 spans 17 amino acids. The CDR3 DNA sequence: TGCGCCAGCAGCATCGTCTACACTACAATTAATTACAATGAGCAGTTCTTC. This translates into CASSIVYTTINYNEQFF. Looking up the rest from reference TRBV5-1 and TRBJ2-1 gives the full variable domain: KAGVTQTPRYLIKTRGQQVTLSCSPISGHRSVSWYQQTPGQGLQFLFEYFSETQRNKGNFPGRFSGRQFSNSRSEMNVSTLELGDSALYLCASSIVYTTINYNEQFFGPGTRLTVL.

The chain carries TRBV7-8 and TRBJ2-1; 11 bases fit TRBD2. Germline V lookup: CDR1 SGHVS, CDR2 FQNEAQ. The CDR3 sequence is 15 residues long. V was clipped by 5 bases and J by 4 bases; unmatched bases: 4. The CDR3 sequence is CASSMGLAEYNEQFF. Here the CDR3 DNA reads TGTGCCAGCAGCATGGGACTAGCGGAATACAATGAGCAGTTCTTC.

This clonotype was seen at least ten times. CDR3 loop: CASSSGQGARQPQHF. CDR3 DNA: TGTGCCAGCAGTTCTGGCCAGGGGGCGCGGCAGCCCCAGCATTTT. J is TRBJ1-5 and V is TRBV6-5, with TRBD1 identical over 8 bases. The CDR3 covers 15 residues. V gave up 4 bases and J gave up 7 bases; unmatched junction bases: 9. Germline V gives CDR1 MNHEY, CDR2 SVGAGI.

This clonotype was observed many times. V is TRBV25-1 and J is TRBJ2-5; unclear D gene. Trimming removed 7 bases at V and 0 bases at J, with 9 bases between. This CDR3 has 13 residues. CDR1 is MGHDK and CDR2 is SYGVNS in the germline V gene. The CDR3 here is CASIVEYQETQYF. The CDR3 DNA is TGTGCCAGCATAGTAGAGTACCAAGAGACCCAGTACTTC.

This clonotype was observed many times. The genes are TRBV3-1 and TRBJ1-3; D not resolved. Trimming removed 0 bases at V and 1 base at J, with 10 bases between. The CDR3 covers 16 residues. Germline assignment: CDR1 LGHDT and CDR2 YNNKEL (reference sequence). Here the CDR3 reads CASSQEGRGSGNTIYF. CDR3 nucleotide sequence: TGTGCCAGCAGCCAAGAGGGGAGAGGATCTGGAAACACCATATATTTT. The full variable domain, rest sourced from reference TRBV3-1 and TRBJ1-3, is DTAVSQTPKYLVTQMGNDKSIKCEQNLGHDTMYWYKQDSKKFLKIMFSYNNKELIINETVPNRFSPKSPDKAHLNLHINSLELGDSAVYFCASSQEGRGSGNTIYFGEGSWLTVV.

This clonotype is judged medium-sized. The V call is TRBV30, the J call TRBJ2-6; D possibly corresponds to TRBD1 (6 bases). This CDR3 region has 17 residues. Germline CDR1 GTSNPN, CDR2 SVGIG (reference sequence). Trimming removed 8 bases from V and 2 bases from J, with 22 bases in between. CDR3 residues: CALRSRQGLAGANVLTF. The CDR3 nucleotides read TGTGCCCTAAGGAGTCGGCAGGGGTTGGCTGGGGCCAACGTCCTGACTTTC.

The chain combines TRBV28 with TRBJ1-3; D is perhaps TRBD1 (5 bases). V shed 6 bases and J shed 5 bases, with 23 bases lying between them. This CDR3 spans 17 amino acids. Germline V gives CDR1 MDHEN, CDR2 SYDVKM. The CDR3 sequence: CASRPWTWGIMRNTIYF. CDR3 sequence (DNA): TGTGCCAGCAGACCCTGGACATGGGGAATAATGCGAAACACCATATATTTT.